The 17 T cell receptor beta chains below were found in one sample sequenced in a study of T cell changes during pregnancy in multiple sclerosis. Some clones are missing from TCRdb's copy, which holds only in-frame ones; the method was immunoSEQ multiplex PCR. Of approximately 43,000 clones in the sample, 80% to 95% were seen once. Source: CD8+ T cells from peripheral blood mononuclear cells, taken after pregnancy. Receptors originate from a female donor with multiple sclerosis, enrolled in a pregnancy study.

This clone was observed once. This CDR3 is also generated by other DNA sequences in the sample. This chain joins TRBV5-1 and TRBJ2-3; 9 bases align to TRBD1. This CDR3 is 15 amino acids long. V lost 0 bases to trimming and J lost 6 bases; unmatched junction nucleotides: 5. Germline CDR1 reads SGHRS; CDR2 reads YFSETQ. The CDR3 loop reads CASSLEGTGPDTQYF. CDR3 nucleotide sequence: TGCGCCAGCAGCTTGGAGGGGACAGGGCCCGATACGCAGTATTTT.

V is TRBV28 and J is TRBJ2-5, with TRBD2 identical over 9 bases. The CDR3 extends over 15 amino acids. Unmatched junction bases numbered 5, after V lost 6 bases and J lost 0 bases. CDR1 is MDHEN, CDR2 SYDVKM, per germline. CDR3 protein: CASRRLAEYQETQYF. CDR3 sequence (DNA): TGTGCCAGCAGGCGACTAGCGGAGTACCAAGAGACCCAGTACTTC.

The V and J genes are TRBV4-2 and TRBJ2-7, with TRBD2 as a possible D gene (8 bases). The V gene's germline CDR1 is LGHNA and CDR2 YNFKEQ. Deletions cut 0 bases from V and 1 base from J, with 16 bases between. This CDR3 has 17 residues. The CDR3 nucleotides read TGTGCCAGCAGCCAAGAATCCAGCGGGGGACAGTCCTACGAGCAGTACTTC. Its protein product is CASSQESSGGQSYEQYF.

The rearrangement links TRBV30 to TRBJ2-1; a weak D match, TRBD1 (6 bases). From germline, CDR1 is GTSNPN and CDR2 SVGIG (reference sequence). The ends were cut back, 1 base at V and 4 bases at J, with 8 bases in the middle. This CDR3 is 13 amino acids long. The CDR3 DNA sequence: TGTGCCTGGAGTGGAGGGGGATACAATGAGCAGTTCTTC. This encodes CAWSGGGYNEQFF.

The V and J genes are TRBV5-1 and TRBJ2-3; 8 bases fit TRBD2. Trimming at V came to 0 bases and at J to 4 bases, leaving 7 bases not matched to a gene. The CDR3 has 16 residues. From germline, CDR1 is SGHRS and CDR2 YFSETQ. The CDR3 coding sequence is TGCGCCAGCAGCTTGGTGACTAGCGTCATGTCAGATACGCAGTATTTT. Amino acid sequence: CASSLVTSVMSDTQYF.

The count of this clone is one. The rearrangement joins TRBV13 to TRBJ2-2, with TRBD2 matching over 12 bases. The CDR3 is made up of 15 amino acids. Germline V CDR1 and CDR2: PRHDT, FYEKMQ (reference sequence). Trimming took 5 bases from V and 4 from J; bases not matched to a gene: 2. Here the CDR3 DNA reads TGTGCCAGCAGCCCTAGCGGGAGGGCCACCGGGGAGCTGTTTTTT. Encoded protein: CASSPSGRATGELFF. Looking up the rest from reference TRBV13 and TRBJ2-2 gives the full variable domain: AAGVIQSPRHLIKEKRETATLKCYPIPRHDTVYWYQQGPGQDPQFLISFYEKMQSDKGSIPDRFSAQQFSDYHSELNMSSLELGDSALYFCASSPSGRATGELFFGEGSRLTVL.

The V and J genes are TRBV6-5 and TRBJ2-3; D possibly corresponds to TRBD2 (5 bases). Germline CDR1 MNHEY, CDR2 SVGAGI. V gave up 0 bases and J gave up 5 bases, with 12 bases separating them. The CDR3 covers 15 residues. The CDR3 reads CASSYSGLAIDTQYF. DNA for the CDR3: TGTGCCAGCAGTTACTCAGGGCTAGCAATAGATACGCAGTATTTT.

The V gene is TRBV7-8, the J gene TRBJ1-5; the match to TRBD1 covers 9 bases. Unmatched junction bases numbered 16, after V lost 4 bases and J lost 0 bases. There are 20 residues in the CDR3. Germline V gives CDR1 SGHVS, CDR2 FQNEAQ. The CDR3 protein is CASSSINRGPEINSNQPQHF. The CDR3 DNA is TGTGCCAGCAGCTCTATTAACAGGGGGCCCGAAATAAATAGCAATCAGCCCCAGCATTTT.

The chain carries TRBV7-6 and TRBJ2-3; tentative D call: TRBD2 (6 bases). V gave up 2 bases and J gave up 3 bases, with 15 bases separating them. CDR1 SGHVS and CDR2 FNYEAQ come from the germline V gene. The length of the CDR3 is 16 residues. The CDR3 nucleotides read TGTGCCAGCAGCTTACTACCCGGGGGAGGAACAGATACGCAGTATTTT. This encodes CASSLLPGGGTDTQYF.

The CDR3 protein is CSARREKMGAFF. In DNA form, the CDR3 reads TGCAGCGCCCGAAGGGAGAAAATGGGAGCTTTCTTT. The rearrangement uses TRBV29-1 and TRBJ1-1; D remains unclear. The V gene's germline CDR1 is SQVTM and CDR2 ANQGSEA. V was trimmed by 7 bases and J by 10 bases, leaving 19 bases between them. CDR3 length: 12 amino acids.

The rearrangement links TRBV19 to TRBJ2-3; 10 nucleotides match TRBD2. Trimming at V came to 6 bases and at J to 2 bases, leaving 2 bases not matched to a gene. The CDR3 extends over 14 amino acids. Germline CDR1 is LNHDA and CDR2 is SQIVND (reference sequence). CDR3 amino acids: CASSLAGATDTQYF. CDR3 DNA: TGTGCCAGTAGCCTAGCGGGGGCCACAGATACGCAGTATTTT.

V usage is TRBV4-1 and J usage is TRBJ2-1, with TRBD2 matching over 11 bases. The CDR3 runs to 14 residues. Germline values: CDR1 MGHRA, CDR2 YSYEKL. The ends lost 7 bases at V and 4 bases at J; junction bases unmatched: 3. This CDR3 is CASTGTSGYNEQFF. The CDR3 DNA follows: TGCGCCAGCACCGGGACTAGCGGATACAATGAGCAGTTCTTC.

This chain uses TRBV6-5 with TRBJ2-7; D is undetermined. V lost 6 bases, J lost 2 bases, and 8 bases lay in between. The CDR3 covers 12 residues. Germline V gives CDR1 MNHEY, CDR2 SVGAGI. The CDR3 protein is CASSSPPYEQYF. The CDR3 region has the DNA TGTGCCAGCAGCTCCCCCCCCTACGAGCAGTACTTC.

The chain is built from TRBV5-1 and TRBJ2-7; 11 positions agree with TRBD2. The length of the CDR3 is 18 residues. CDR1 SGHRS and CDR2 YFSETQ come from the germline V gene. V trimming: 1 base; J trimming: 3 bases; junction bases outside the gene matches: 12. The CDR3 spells CASSLWAQGTSGDYEQYF. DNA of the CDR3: TGCGCCAGCAGCTTGTGGGCTCAGGGGACTAGCGGAGACTACGAGCAGTACTTC. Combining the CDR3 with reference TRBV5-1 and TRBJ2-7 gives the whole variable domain KAGVTQTPRYLIKTRGQQVTLSCSPISGHRSVSWYQQTPGQGLQFLFEYFSETQRNKGNFPGRFSGRQFSNSRSEMNVSTLELGDSALYLCASSLWAQGTSGDYEQYFGPGTRLTVT.

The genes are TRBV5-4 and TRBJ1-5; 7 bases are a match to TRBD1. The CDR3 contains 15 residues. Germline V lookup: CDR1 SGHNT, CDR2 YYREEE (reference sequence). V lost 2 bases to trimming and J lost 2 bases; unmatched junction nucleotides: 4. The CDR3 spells CASSLGGAGNQPQHF. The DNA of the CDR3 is TGTGCCAGCAGCTTAGGGGGCGCAGGCAATCAGCCCCAGCATTTT.

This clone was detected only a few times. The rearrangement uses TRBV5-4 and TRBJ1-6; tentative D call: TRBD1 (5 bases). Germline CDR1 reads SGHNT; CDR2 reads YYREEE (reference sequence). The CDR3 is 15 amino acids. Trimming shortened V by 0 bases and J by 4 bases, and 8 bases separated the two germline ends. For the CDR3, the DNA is TGTGCCAGCAGCTTGGACAGGAGTTATAATTCACCCCTCCACTTT. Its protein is CASSLDRSYNSPLHF.

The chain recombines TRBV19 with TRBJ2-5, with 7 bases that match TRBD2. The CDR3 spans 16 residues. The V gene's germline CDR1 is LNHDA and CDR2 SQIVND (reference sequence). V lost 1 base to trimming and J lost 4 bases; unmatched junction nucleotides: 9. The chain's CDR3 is CASSIGRLAVGETQYF. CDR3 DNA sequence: TGTGCCAGTAGTATAGGGAGGCTAGCGGTTGGAGAGACCCAGTACTTC.